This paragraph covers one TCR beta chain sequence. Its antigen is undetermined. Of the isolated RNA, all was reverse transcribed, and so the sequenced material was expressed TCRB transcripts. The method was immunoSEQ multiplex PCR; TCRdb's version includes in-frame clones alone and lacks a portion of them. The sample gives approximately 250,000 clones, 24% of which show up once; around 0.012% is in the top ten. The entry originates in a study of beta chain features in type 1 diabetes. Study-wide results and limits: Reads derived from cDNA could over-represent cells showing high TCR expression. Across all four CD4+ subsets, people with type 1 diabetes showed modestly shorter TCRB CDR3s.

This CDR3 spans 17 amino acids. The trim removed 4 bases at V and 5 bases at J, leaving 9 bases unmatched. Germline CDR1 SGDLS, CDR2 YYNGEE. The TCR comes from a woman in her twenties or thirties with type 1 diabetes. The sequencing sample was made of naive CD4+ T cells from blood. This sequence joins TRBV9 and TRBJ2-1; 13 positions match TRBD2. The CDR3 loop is CASSPGLAGAFNNEQFF. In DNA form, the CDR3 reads TGTGCCAGCAGCCCCGGACTAGCGGGAGCCTTCAACAATGAGCAGTTCTTC.